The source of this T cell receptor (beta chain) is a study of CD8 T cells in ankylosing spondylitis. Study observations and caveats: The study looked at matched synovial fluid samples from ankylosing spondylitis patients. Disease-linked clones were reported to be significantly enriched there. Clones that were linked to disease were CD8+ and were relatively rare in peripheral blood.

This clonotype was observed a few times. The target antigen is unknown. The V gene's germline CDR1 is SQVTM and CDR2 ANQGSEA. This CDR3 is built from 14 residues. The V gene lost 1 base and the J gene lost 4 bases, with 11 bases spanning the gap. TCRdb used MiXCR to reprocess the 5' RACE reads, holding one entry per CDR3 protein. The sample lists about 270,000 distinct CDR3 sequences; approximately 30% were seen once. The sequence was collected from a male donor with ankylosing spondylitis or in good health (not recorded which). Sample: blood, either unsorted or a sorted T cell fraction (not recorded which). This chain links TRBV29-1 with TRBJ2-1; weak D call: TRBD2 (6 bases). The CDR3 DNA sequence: TGCAGCGTTGAAGGTCGGGGGTTGTACAATGAGCAGTTCTTC. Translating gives CSVEGRGLYNEQFF.